These 32 T cell receptor beta chains were all obtained from the same sample, sequenced in a study of blood T cell repertoires in COVID-19. This table comes from immunoSEQ multiplex PCR, and its TCRdb copy is limited to in-frame clones, with some not included. The sample has about 220,000 clones, roughly four fifths seen once. The sample was peripheral blood. These TCRs come from an older woman with COVID-19, enrolled during active disease.

This sequence joins TRBV7-2 and TRBJ2-3, with TRBD2 matching 12 bases. This CDR3 comprises 15 residues. V lost 7 bases and J lost 6; bases outside the gene matches: 8. The germline V gene encodes CDR1 SGHTA and CDR2 FQGNSA. The CDR3 protein is CASTPTSGSRDTQYF. The CDR3 bases are TGTGCCAGCACCCCGACTAGCGGGAGTCGCGATACGCAGTATTTT. The full variable domain, completed using reference TRBV7-2 and TRBJ2-3, is GAGVSQSPSNKVTEKGKDVELRCDPISGHTALYWYRQSLGQGLEFLIYFQGNSAPDKSGLPSDRFSAERTGGSVSTLTIQRTQQEDSAVYLCASTPTSGSRDTQYFGPGTRLTVL.

This rearrangement joins TRBV2 to TRBJ2-3, with D perhaps matching TRBD2 (6 bases). The V end lost 9 bases, the J end lost 2 bases, and 15 bases lay between the germline ends. The CDR3 runs 14 residues. Germline CDR1 SNHLY, CDR2 FYNNEI. As DNA, the CDR3 is TGTGCCAGTGTAGCGGAGATCACCACAGATACGCAGTATTTT. This encodes CASVAEITTDTQYF.

The chain uses TRBV7-2 and TRBJ2-7; TRBD1 aligns across 11 bases. The CDR3 length is 15 residues. CDR1 is SGHTA and CDR2 is FQGNSA in the germline V gene. V lost 5 bases to trimming and J lost 0 bases; unmatched junction nucleotides: 3. The CDR3 coding sequence is TGTGCCAGCAGCCAAGGACAGGGGGCCTCCTACGAGCAGTACTTC. Amino acids: CASSQGQGASYEQYF.

J is TRBJ2-1 and V is TRBV10-3; 16 bases map to TRBD2. In germline, CDR1 is ENHRY, CDR2 SYGVKD. Germline trimming cut 4 bases from V and 9 bases from J; bases unmatched to any gene: 6. This CDR3 has 16 residues. In DNA form, the CDR3 reads TGTGCCATCAGTGCGGGACTAGCGGGAGGGGGCGGTGAGCAGTTCTTC. It codes for CAISAGLAGGGGEQFF.

The chain employs TRBV5-1 and TRBJ2-7, with D maybe TRBD1 (6 bases). There are 16 residues in the CDR3. The germline V gene encodes CDR1 SGHRS and CDR2 YFSETQ. V lost 0 bases and J lost 3, with 16 bases in between. The CDR3 bases are TGCGCCAGCAGCTTGGAAAGGACAGACCTTAACTACGAGCAGTACTTC. Protein sequence: CASSLERTDLNYEQYF.

The V call is TRBV24-1, the J call TRBJ2-1; possible D gene TRBD2, 5 bases. Per the germline V gene, CDR1 is KGHDR and CDR2 is SFDVKD. This CDR3 is built from 15 residues. Trimming removed 9 bases at V and 7 bases at J, with 21 bases between. CDR3 sequence reads: CATFLRGRVSNEQFF. The CDR3 nucleotides read TGTGCCACCTTCCTCCGGGGTAGGGTGTCGAATGAGCAGTTCTTC.

The chain combines TRBV5-1 with TRBJ2-1; D uncertain. With 0 bases removed from V and 7 bases from J, the gap between germline ends came to 14 bases. Germline V gene data show CDR1 as SGHRS and CDR2 as YFSETQ. The CDR3 sequence is 15 residues long. The CDR3 here is CASSLVVTSPNEQFF. Here the CDR3 DNA reads TGCGCCAGCAGCTTGGTGGTCACTTCACCTAATGAGCAGTTCTTC.

The table lists this clone with a few counts. The same CDR3 arises from other DNA sequences in this sample as well. The V call is TRBV15, the J call TRBJ2-5; TRBD2 might be the D (6 bases). The CDR3 length is 13 residues. V was pared by 3 bases and J by 5 bases, with 10 bases between. The germline gives CDR1 LNHNV, CDR2 YYDKDF (reference sequence). The CDR3 reads CATSRGGWETQYF. CDR3 coding DNA: TGTGCCACCAGCAGGGGGGGTTGGGAGACCCAGTACTTC.

This rearrangement joins TRBV18 to TRBJ2-1; 8 nucleotides agree with TRBD1. Germline CDR1 is KGHSH and CDR2 is LQKENI. The CDR3 contains 15 residues. The V segment lost 2 bases and the J segment 7 bases; nucleotides outside the gene matches: 7. CDR3 coding DNA: TGTGCCAGCTCACCATTGGCAGGGGGCATGAATGAGCAGTTCTTC. It yields the protein CASSPLAGGMNEQFF.

This clone was observed a few times. The chain combines TRBV29-1 with TRBJ2-7; D not certain. The CDR3 has 11 residues. Germline-derived CDR1 and CDR2 are SQVTM and ANQGSEA. V shed 5 bases and J shed 5 bases, with 10 bases lying between them. The CDR3 DNA is TGCAGCGTTCGCGAGTTTAACGAGCAGTACTTC. It specifies CSVREFNEQYF.

This clone was seen once. This chain joins TRBV4-3 and TRBJ2-2, with D perhaps matching TRBD2 (6 bases). This CDR3 is 17 amino acids long. Germline CDR1 is LGHNA and CDR2 is YSLEER. Trimming stripped 0 bases from V and 2 bases from J, with 13 bases between. The CDR3 sequence is CASSQEPRGPNTGELFF. CDR3 in DNA: TGCGCCAGCAGCCAAGAGCCGCGGGGACCAAACACCGGGGAGCTGTTTTTT.

The genes are TRBV27 and TRBJ2-3, with D maybe TRBD2 (6 bases). Germline-derived CDR1 and CDR2 are MNHEY and SMNVEV (reference sequence). The CDR3 loop spans 15 amino acids. Trimming removed 5 bases at V and 2 bases at J, with 14 bases between. Here the CDR3 reads CASSPSGLPTDTQYF. For the CDR3, the DNA is TGTGCCAGCAGTCCCTCGGGACTCCCCACAGATACGCAGTATTTT.

The chain combines TRBV5-4 with TRBJ2-7; 8 bases map to TRBD1. Germline CDR1 reads SGHNT; CDR2 reads YYREEE (reference sequence). Trimming took 4 bases from V and 1 from J; bases not matched to a gene: 10. This CDR3 has 16 amino acids. The CDR3 region is CASSSGQGQGSYEQYF. CDR3 DNA sequence: TGTGCCAGCAGCAGCGGACAGGGCCAGGGTTCCTACGAGCAGTACTTC.

The gene calls are TRBV19 and TRBJ2-4; 11 bases are a match to TRBD2. Germline CDR1 and CDR2: LNHDA and SQIVND (reference sequence). The CDR3 spans 15 residues. Unmatched junction bases numbered 5, after V lost 2 bases and J lost 8 bases. CDR3 nucleotides: TGTGCCAGTAGTATAACTAGCGGGAGCTTGGACATTCAGTACTTC. It codes for CASSITSGSLDIQYF.

This chain uses TRBV6-5 with TRBJ2-7; a weak D match, TRBD2 (6 bases). Germline CDR1 MNHEY, CDR2 SVGAGI. The V gene lost 2 bases and the J gene lost 4 bases, with 15 bases spanning the gap. This CDR3 comprises 15 residues. CDR3 region: CASSYRHRGSYEQYF. The CDR3 nucleotides read TGTGCCAGCAGTTACCGGCACCGGGGGTCATACGAGCAGTACTTC.

The chain uses TRBV19 and TRBJ1-2; 10 bases agree with TRBD1. This CDR3 is built from 14 residues. Trimming at V came to 6 bases and at J to 4 bases, leaving 5 bases not matched to a gene. From germline, CDR1 is LNHDA and CDR2 SQIVND (reference sequence). CDR3 protein: CASSPDRGLYGYTF. The CDR3, as DNA: TGTGCCAGTAGCCCCGACAGGGGGCTCTATGGCTACACCTTC.

This chain connects TRBV24-1 to TRBJ2-1; TRBD1 matches 10 bases. Germline lookup yields CDR1 KGHDR and CDR2 SFDVKD. The CDR3 runs to 15 residues. Trimming cost V 4 bases and J 8 bases; bases outside gene matches: 7. CDR3: CATSETGTGDDEQFF. The DNA of the CDR3 is TGTGCCACCAGTGAAACCGGGACAGGGGACGATGAGCAGTTCTTC.

The chain combines TRBV18 with TRBJ2-2, with D possibly being TRBD1 (5 bases). Trimming removed 3 bases from V and 4 bases from J, with 6 bases in between. The germline gives CDR1 KGHSH, CDR2 LQKENI. The CDR3 is made up of 13 amino acids. CDR3 amino acids: CASSPQGTGELFF. The CDR3 DNA reads as TGTGCCAGCTCACCCCAGGGCACCGGGGAGCTGTTTTTT.

In this sample, this clone turned up once. The chain combines TRBV6-5 with TRBJ2-1; D may be TRBD2 (5 bases). Germline loops: CDR1 MNHEY, CDR2 SVGAGI. The CDR3 runs 14 residues. V was trimmed by 6 bases and J by 3 bases, leaving 12 bases between them. CDR3 coding DNA: TGTGCCAGCAGCTATCGGGATGGCTACAATGAGCAGTTCTTC. Amino acid sequence: CASSYRDGYNEQFF.

In DNA, the CDR3 is TGTGCCAGCAGCAGGGAGGGGATAGAAAACACTGAAGCTTTCTTT. Translated: CASSREGIENTEAFF. V is TRBV11-2 and J is TRBJ1-1; D is perhaps TRBD1 (5 bases). Trimming removed 5 bases from V and 2 bases from J, with 15 bases in between. Germline CDR1 SGHAT, CDR2 FQNNGV. This CDR3 has 15 amino acids.

The rearrangement uses TRBV9 and TRBJ2-2; D might be TRBD1 (5 bases). The ends were cut back, 3 bases at V and 6 bases at J, with 12 bases in the middle. This CDR3 spans 14 amino acids. Germline V gene sequence: CDR1 SGDLS, CDR2 YYNGEE. CDR3 residues: CASSDQGFPGELFF. CDR3 in DNA: TGTGCCAGCAGCGACCAGGGTTTTCCCGGGGAGCTGTTTTTT.

This clone has a single count. CDR3 amino acids: CASSIDRHSGNTIYF. The DNA of the CDR3 is TGTGCCAGTAGTATAGACAGGCACTCTGGAAACACCATATATTTT. The chain couples TRBV19 to TRBJ1-3; no clear D gene. CDR3 size: 15 residues. Germline loops: CDR1 LNHDA, CDR2 SQIVND (reference sequence). V was pared by 0 bases and J by 0 bases, with 6 bases between.

J is TRBJ2-1 and V is TRBV4-3; D uncertain. V lost 0 bases and J 6 bases, leaving 21 bases between the germline ends. This CDR3 region has 18 residues. Germline-derived CDR1 and CDR2 are LGHNA and YSLEER. The CDR3 region is CASSQDFNPPYISNEQFF. The CDR3 DNA is TGCGCCAGCAGCCAAGATTTTAACCCCCCTTACATTTCCAATGAGCAGTTCTTC.

This clone was seen a few times. The rearrangement joins TRBV28 to TRBJ2-7; 9 nucleotides agree with TRBD1. The CDR3 spans 17 residues. CDR1 and CDR2 from the germline V gene are MDHEN and SYDVKM. V shed 5 bases and J 2 bases; nucleotides not matched to a gene: 13. CDR3 residues: CASSLYRGQGSTYEQYF. The CDR3 bases are TGTGCCAGCAGTCTCTACCGGGGACAGGGCTCAACCTACGAGCAGTACTTC.

The chain joins TRBV28 to TRBJ1-4; 8 nucleotides line up with TRBD1. V shed 8 bases, J shed 8 bases, and the junction held 10 bases outside the gene matches. The CDR3 runs 14 residues. The V gene's germline CDR1 is MDHEN and CDR2 SYDVKM. The CDR3 here is CASALQGAREKLFF. In nucleotides, the CDR3 is TGTGCCAGCGCCCTTCAGGGGGCAAGGGAAAAACTGTTTTTT. Full variable domain (remainder filled in from reference TRBV28 and TRBJ1-4): DVKVTQSSRYLVKRTGEKVFLECVQDMDHENMFWYRQDPGLGLRLIYFSYDVKMKEKGDIPEGYSVSREKKERFSLILESASTNQTSMYLCASALQGAREKLFFGSGTQLSVL.

This chain uses TRBV29-1 with TRBJ1-5; D gene unclear. CDR1 and CDR2 from the germline V gene are SQVTM and ANQGSEA. The CDR3 runs to 14 residues. Deletions cut 4 bases from V and 6 bases from J, with 16 bases between. The CDR3: CSVVIAGAGQPQHF. The CDR3 coding sequence is TGCAGCGTTGTCATTGCGGGCGCGGGTCAGCCCCAGCATTTT.

The CDR3 spells CASSLQGSPNEKLFF. The DNA of the CDR3 is TGTGCCAGTAGCCTACAGGGGTCCCCTAATGAAAAACTGTTTTTT. This sequence joins TRBV19 and TRBJ1-4, with 7 bases lining up with TRBD1. Germline V gives CDR1 LNHDA, CDR2 SQIVND (reference sequence). The J segment lost 3 bases and the V segment lost 6 bases, leaving 7 bases of the junction unmatched. This CDR3 has 15 amino acids.

In its sample, this clone was seen once. J is TRBJ1-3 and V is TRBV6-5, with D uncertain. V lost 2 bases and J lost 4, with 15 bases in between. CDR1 is MNHEY and CDR2 is SVGAGI in the germline V gene. The CDR3 totals 16 residues. CDR3 loop: CASSYDLGRQGNTIYF. CDR3 coding DNA: TGTGCCAGCAGTTACGATTTGGGCCGCCAAGGAAACACCATATATTTT.

The J gene is TRBJ2-1, the V gene TRBV6-2 or TRBV6-3, with TRBD2 identical over 8 bases. This CDR3 has 15 residues. V dropped 5 bases and J dropped 2; count of bases not matched to a gene: 5. Germline CDR1 and CDR2: MNHEY and SVGEGT. CDR3 nucleotide sequence: TGTGCCAGCAGTATACTAGCGGCGGCCTACAATGAGCAGTTCTTC. This gives the protein CASSILAAAYNEQFF.

CDR3 amino acids: CASSSGTNGYTF. The CDR3 DNA reads as TGTGCCAGCAGCTCAGGGACAAATGGCTACACCTTC. The rearrangement joins TRBV13 to TRBJ1-2; D may be TRBD1 (6 bases). CDR1 is PRHDT and CDR2 is FYEKMQ in the germline V gene (reference sequence). CDR3 length: 12 amino acids. Trimming took off 4 bases at V and 6 bases at J, with 9 bases between the two ends.

About this clone: An end of the junction differs from the germline gene, which may be a read error. V gene TRBV19 combines with J gene TRBJ2-7; maybe TRBD2 (5 bases). Looked up from germline, CDR1 is LNHDA and CDR2 is SQIVND (reference sequence). CDR3 length equals 10 residues. The CDR3 DNA reads as TGCCGGGATCTTCGCTACGAGCAGTACTTC. It codes for CRDLRYEQYF.

The V and J genes are TRBV10-3 and TRBJ1-5; D is possibly TRBD1 (6 bases). Germline V gene data show CDR1 as ENHRY and CDR2 as SYGVKD. Deletions cut 5 bases from V and 3 bases from J, with 11 bases between. This CDR3 has 14 residues. The CDR3 reads CAISRTENNQPQHF. Written as DNA, the CDR3 is TGTGCCATCAGTAGGACAGAAAACAATCAGCCCCAGCATTTT.